This TCR beta chain was captured in a study of CD8 T cells in Susac syndrome (dated by TCRdb to between 2018 and 2021). About the investigation overall: The study used repertoire sequencing to test whether antigen drove CD8+ T cell activation and differentiation in Susac syndrome. The clonality of the CD8+ T cell repertoire was compared across approximately 11 healthy donors, around 14 Susac syndrome patients and around 15 multiple sclerosis patients.

Its CDR3 holds 14 amino acids, cysteine through phenylalanine. The DNA shown is the 42-base CDR3, in frame from base 1. Sequences SEHNR (CDR1) and FQNEAQ (CDR2) are obtained from the germline V gene (reference sequence). The V end gives up 6 bases and the J end 5 bases, leaving 8 bases in the junction not matched to a gene. RNA was extracted using the RNeasy kit, and about 0.5 to 1 ug of the RNA was reverse transcribed with random hexamers. The immunoSEQ multiplex PCR assay, covering 54 Vbeta and 13 Jbeta segments, was used to amplify TCR beta CDR3 regions. To correct PCR amplification bias, a synthetic template baseline was used for both primer optimization and computational correction. As for the original processing: Reads were annotated to V, D and J genes per IMGT and analyzed with immunoSEQ Analyzer, keeping only productive sequences. Clonality was calculated as one minus the Shannon entropy normalized by log2 of the number of productive unique sequences. Public and private clones were assessed among the 100 most prevalent clones of each patient and control. Susac-specific clones were defined as absent from healthy and MS cohorts, some 1,000 published viral clones and other ImmuneACCESS disease sequences. TCRdb passed the public sequencing reads through fastp at Q25 and MiXCR, retaining productive beta sequences. Duplicate CDR3 protein sequences are folded into a single record with the most common DNA and genes. TCRdb, not the authors, supplied the V and J calls. This sample lists 250,000 to 300,000 distinct CDR3 sequences; 75% to 90% were detected once. The top ten hold less than 0.2% of the sample.

A word on this clonotype: The antigen this receptor binds is unknown. Base qualities were left out, and no much larger clone turns up one base away.

Overall study outcomes, separate from this receptor: The number of individuals in the TCR sequencing and HLA analysis was acknowledged as relatively small.

Peripheral blood CD8+ and CD4+ T cells from healthy donors, Susac syndrome patients and multiple sclerosis patients were profiled using high-throughput TCR beta sequencing. Multiple sclerosis controls were treatment-naive patients with stable or active relapsing-remitting disease fulfilling revised McDonald criteria. Bulk CD8+ and CD4+ T cells were purified by magnetic negative isolation, whereas CD8+ TEMRA cells were enriched by FACS. Blood was collected in EDTA tubes and processed within 24 hours, with PBMCs isolated through density gradient centrifugation. PBMCs intended for TCR sequencing were frozen in liquid nitrogen and were later thawed in a 37 degrees C water bath. Purity of sorted or isolated CD4+, CD8+ and CD8+ TEMRA cells was at least 90%.

Specimen: CD8+ T cells from PBMCs. The sequence was obtained from a human donor with multiple sclerosis. The chain was built from TRBV7-9 and TRBJ2-5, with 8 central nucleotides matching TRBD1. The CDR3 reads as follows: CASRPTGVRETQYF. The nucleotides read TGTGCCAGCAGGCCGACAGGGGTTCGGGAGACCCAGTACTTC.